A selection of T cell receptor beta chains follows, all from one sample in a study of CD8+ T cells in alopecia areata. Clones were read by immunoSEQ multiplex PCR, and TCRdb kept only the in-frame ones, dropping some. The sample holds 150,000 to 200,000 clones, 67% seen once. Sequences were derived from CD8+ T cells sorted from blood, sampled at week 0. The origin of the receptors is a human donor with alopecia areata. CDR3s include the opening cysteine and the closing phenylalanine or tryptophan. The order of the fields is CDR3 protein, CDR3 DNA, J gene, clone size, D gene, V gene. The D gene is left open where the match is weak. Clone size is given for some rows only: seen once, a few or many times, or a class if the clone is expanded.

CSVESATQGDNEQFF | TGCAGCGTTGAATCTGCCACCCAAGGGGACAATGAGCAGTTCTTC | TRBJ2-1 | NA | NA | TRBV29-1
CASSHANRGTYEQYF | TGCGCCAGCAGCCACGCAAACAGGGGCACCTACGAGCAGTACTTC | TRBJ2-7 | NA | TRBD1 | TRBV4-1
CASSLATGGQFF | TGTGCCAGCAGCTTGGCCACGGGGGGCCAGTTCTTC | TRBJ2-1 | NA | NA | TRBV5-6
CASRPSSGVIANEQFF | TGTGCCAGCAGACCCAGTAGCGGGGTAATAGCCAATGAGCAGTTCTTC | TRBJ2-1 | NA | TRBD2 | TRBV7-9
CASSAVDRGRGGTEAFF | TGTGCCAGCAGTGCCGTTGACAGGGGGCGCGGTGGCACTGAAGCTTTCTTT | TRBJ1-1 | NA | TRBD1 | TRBV6-1
CASSNSYGTSGDTQYF | TGTGCCAGCAGCAACTCCTACGGGACTAGCGGAGATACGCAGTATTTT | TRBJ2-3 | NA | TRBD2 | TRBV5-6
CASSPNRQSYNSPLHF | TGTGCCAGCAGCCCCAACCGACAGTCCTATAATTCACCCCTCCACTTT | TRBJ1-6 | few | NA | TRBV7-8
CASRGTSGQGVQYF | TGTGCCAGCAGAGGGACTAGCGGCCAGGGGGTGCAGTACTTC | TRBJ2-7 | few | TRBD2 | TRBV27
CSAPGVETQYF | TGCAGTGCTCCCGGGGTAGAGACCCAGTACTTC | TRBJ2-5 | NA | NA | TRBV20-1
CASLNKGGETQYF | TGTGCCAGCCTCAATAAAGGGGGAGAGACCCAGTACTTC | TRBJ2-5 | NA | NA | TRBV6-5
CASSFGTGYGYTF | TGCGCCAGCAGCTTTGGAACAGGCTATGGCTACACCTTC | TRBJ1-2 | few | NA | TRBV5-1
CASSLNPQVGTEAFF | TGTGCCAGCAGTCTAAATCCCCAAGTGGGCACTGAAGCTTTCTTT | TRBJ1-1 | NA | NA | TRBV27
CASSADSLNTEAFF | TGTGCCAGCAGCGCGGACAGCTTGAACACTGAAGCTTTCTTT | TRBJ1-1 | NA | NA | TRBV9
CSVQGIRYGYTF | TGCAGCGTCCAGGGTATCCGCTATGGCTACACCTTC | TRBJ1-2 | NA | NA | TRBV29-1
CASSPQGPHTEAFF | TGTGCCAGCAGCCCCCAAGGGCCCCACACTGAAGCTTTCTTT | TRBJ1-1 | NA | NA | TRBV4-2
CASSYAPAYEQYF | TGTGCCAGCAGCTACGCTCCCGCCTACGAGCAGTACTTC | TRBJ2-7 | NA | NA | TRBV11-2
CASSLDRGYGYTF | TGTGCCAGCAGCTTAGACAGGGGCTATGGCTACACCTTC | TRBJ1-2 | NA | TRBD1 | TRBV7-2
CAWSVPRQGLYGYTF | TGTGCCTGGAGTGTCCCCCGACAGGGACTCTATGGCTACACCTTC | TRBJ1-2 | NA | TRBD1 | TRBV30
CASSLEGQGLNGYTF | TGTGCCAGCAGCTTAGAGGGACAGGGGCTTAATGGCTACACCTTC | TRBJ1-2 | once | TRBD1 | TRBV7-9
CASKGIASYEQYF | TGTGCCAGCAAGGGAATCGCATCCTACGAGCAGTACTTC | TRBJ2-7 | NA | NA | TRBV7-9
CASRTNSDTQYF | TGCGCCAGCAGAACGAATTCCGATACGCAGTATTTT | TRBJ2-3 | NA | NA | TRBV5-1
CASSLTSGDLLETQYF | TGTGCCAGCAGTCTGACTAGCGGGGACCTCCTCGAGACCCAGTACTTC | TRBJ2-5 | NA | TRBD2 | TRBV27
CATNGGAEQYF | TGTGCCACCAACGGGGGGGCCGAGCAGTACTTC | TRBJ2-7 | NA | TRBD2 | TRBV2
CASSLEFQRGDSSYEQYF | TGCGCCAGCAGCTTGGAGTTTCAGCGGGGGGACAGCTCCTACGAGCAGTACTTC | TRBJ2-7 | few | TRBD2 | TRBV5-1
CASSPWTGDGYTF | TGCGCCAGCAGCCCCTGGACAGGTGATGGCTACACCTTC | TRBJ1-2 | NA | TRBD1 | TRBV4-1
CASSLDRTLYEQYF | TGCGCCAGCAGCCTGGACAGGACCCTGTACGAGCAGTACTTC | TRBJ2-7 | NA | TRBD1 | TRBV5-1
CATALSNSPLHF | TGTGCCACGGCGTTAAGCAATTCACCCCTCCACTTT | TRBJ1-6 | NA | NA | TRBV27
CAWGPGSGELFF | TGTGCCTGGGGGCCAGGGTCAGGGGAACTGTTTTTT | TRBJ1-4 | NA | NA | TRBV30
CSVGLTGVTYEQYF | TGCAGCGTCGGCCTTACAGGGGTTACCTACGAGCAGTACTTC | TRBJ2-7 | NA | TRBD1 | TRBV29-1
CASRYGRDSDQPQHF | TGTGCCAGCAGGTACGGCAGGGATAGCGATCAGCCCCAGCATTTT | TRBJ1-5 | NA | NA | TRBV2
CAWSLTGEVYEQYF | TGTGCCTGGAGTCTAACTGGGGAGGTCTACGAGCAGTACTTC | TRBJ2-7 | NA | NA | TRBV30
CAVLPGGQDGYTF | TGTGCCGTACTCCCGGGGGGGCAGGATGGCTACACCTTC | TRBJ1-2 | NA | NA | TRBV30
CSALVGPYEQYF | TGCAGCGCGCTTGTGGGACCTTACGAGCAGTACTTC | TRBJ2-7 | NA | NA | TRBV29-1
CAWNSLEGYTF | TGTGCCTGGAATTCCCTGGAGGGCTACACCTTC | TRBJ1-2 | NA | NA | TRBV30
CASSLRTGYQETQYF | TGTGCCAGCAGCCTACGGACAGGGTACCAAGAGACCCAGTACTTC | TRBJ2-5 | NA | TRBD1 | TRBV7-6
CASSSPRLAGGPYTGELFF | TGTGCCAGCAGCTCCCCCAGATTAGCGGGGGGGCCATACACCGGGGAGCTGTTTTTT | TRBJ2-2 | NA | TRBD2 | TRBV7-2
CASSEEATGLPIYYGYTF | TGTGCCAGCAGTGAAGAAGCGACAGGGCTGCCCATCTACTATGGCTACACCTTC | TRBJ1-2 | many | TRBD1 | TRBV2
CSVGGRGNYEQYF | TGCAGCGTTGGTGGCAGGGGGAACTACGAGCAGTACTTC | TRBJ2-7 | NA | TRBD1 | TRBV29-1
CASSLQGQPQHF | TGTGCCAGCAGCCTACAGGGTCAGCCCCAGCATTTT | TRBJ1-5 | NA | NA | TRBV27
CSARETGDAFF | TGCAGTGCTAGAGAGACAGGGGACGCTTTCTTT | TRBJ1-1 | NA | TRBD1 | TRBV20-1
CASSGPSGGIYEQYF | TGTGCCAGCAGTGGTCCTAGCGGGGGCATCTACGAGCAGTACTTC | TRBJ2-7 | NA | TRBD2 | TRBV2
CSVPGFRNEQFF | TGCAGCGTCCCGGGTTTTCGGAATGAGCAGTTCTTC | TRBJ2-1 | NA | NA | TRBV29-1
CASSPGQGVTEAFF | TGTGCCAGCAGCCCGGGACAGGGGGTGACTGAAGCTTTCTTT | TRBJ1-1 | NA | TRBD1 | TRBV4-2
CSVESRTGPYEQYF | TGCAGCGTTGAATCGCGGACAGGGCCCTACGAGCAGTACTTC | TRBJ2-7 | NA | TRBD1 | TRBV29-1
CASSEVQGALPIYF | TGTGCCAGCAGTGAGGTACAGGGGGCCCTTCCCATATATTTT | TRBJ1-3 | NA | TRBD1 | TRBV2